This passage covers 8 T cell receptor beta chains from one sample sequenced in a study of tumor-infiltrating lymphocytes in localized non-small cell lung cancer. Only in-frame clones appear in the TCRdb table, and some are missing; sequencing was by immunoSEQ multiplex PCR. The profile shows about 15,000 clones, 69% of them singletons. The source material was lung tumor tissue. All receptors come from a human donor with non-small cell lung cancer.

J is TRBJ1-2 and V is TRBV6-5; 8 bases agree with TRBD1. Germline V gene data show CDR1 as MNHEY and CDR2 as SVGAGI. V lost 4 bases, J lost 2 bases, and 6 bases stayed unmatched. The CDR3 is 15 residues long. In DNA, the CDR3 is TGTGCCAGCAGTTTTGGACAGGGCAGCAACTATGGCTACACCTTC. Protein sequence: CASSFGQGSNYGYTF.

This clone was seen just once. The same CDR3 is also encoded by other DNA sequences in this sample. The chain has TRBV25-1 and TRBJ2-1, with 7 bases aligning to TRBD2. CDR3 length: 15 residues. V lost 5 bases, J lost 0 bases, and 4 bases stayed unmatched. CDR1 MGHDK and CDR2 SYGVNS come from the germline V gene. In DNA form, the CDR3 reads TGTGCCAGCAGTCGGCGGGGGAGCTCCTACAATGAGCAGTTCTTC. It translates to CASSRRGSSYNEQFF.

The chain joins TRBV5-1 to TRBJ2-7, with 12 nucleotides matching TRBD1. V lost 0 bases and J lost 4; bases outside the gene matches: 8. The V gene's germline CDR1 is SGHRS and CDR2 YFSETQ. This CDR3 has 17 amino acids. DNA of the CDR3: TGCGCCAGCAGCTTGGCGGGACAGGGGGCTCTAACGTACGAGCAGTACTTC. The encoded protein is CASSLAGQGALTYEQYF.

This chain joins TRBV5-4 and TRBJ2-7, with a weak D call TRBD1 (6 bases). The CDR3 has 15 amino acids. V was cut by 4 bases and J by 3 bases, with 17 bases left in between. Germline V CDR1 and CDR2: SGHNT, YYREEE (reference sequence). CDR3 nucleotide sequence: TGTGCCAGCAGCAACAGGGATTTAGTTTTCTACGAGCAGTACTTC. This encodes CASSNRDLVFYEQYF.

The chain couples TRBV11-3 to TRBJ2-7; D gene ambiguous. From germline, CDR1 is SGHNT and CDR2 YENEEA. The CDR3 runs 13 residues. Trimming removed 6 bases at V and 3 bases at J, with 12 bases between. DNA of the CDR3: TGTGCCAGCAGACTCGAGGACGGCTACGAGCAGTACTTC. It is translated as CASRLEDGYEQYF.

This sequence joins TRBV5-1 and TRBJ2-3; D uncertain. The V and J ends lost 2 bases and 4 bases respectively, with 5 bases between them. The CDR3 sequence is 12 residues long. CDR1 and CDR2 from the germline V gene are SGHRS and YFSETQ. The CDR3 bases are TGCGCCAGCAGCTTAGCTTCAGATACGCAGTATTTT. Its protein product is CASSLASDTQYF. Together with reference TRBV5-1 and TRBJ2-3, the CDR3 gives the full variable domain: KAGVTQTPRYLIKTRGQQVTLSCSPISGHRSVSWYQQTPGQGLQFLFEYFSETQRNKGNFPGRFSGRQFSNSRSEMNVSTLELGDSALYLCASSLASDTQYFGPGTRLTVL.

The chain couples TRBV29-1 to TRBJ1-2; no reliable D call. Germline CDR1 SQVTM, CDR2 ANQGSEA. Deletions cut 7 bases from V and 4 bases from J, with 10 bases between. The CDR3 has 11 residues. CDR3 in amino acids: CSAGELYGYTF. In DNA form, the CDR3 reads TGCAGCGCTGGTGAACTCTATGGCTACACCTTC. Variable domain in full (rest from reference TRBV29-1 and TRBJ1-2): SAVISQKPSRDICQRGTSLTIQCQVDSQVTMMFWYRQQPGQSLTLIATANQGSEATYESGFVIDKFPISRPNLTFSTLTVSNMSPEDSSIYLCSAGELYGYTFGSGTRLTVV.

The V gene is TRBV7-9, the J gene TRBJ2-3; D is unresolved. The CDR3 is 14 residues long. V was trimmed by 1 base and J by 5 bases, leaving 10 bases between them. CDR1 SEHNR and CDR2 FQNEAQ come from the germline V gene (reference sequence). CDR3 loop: CASSLVSALDTQYF. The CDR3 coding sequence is TGTGCCAGCAGCTTAGTATCGGCGCTAGATACGCAGTATTTT.